These 2 T cell receptor beta chains share one sample of origin, sequenced in a study of blood T cells in healthy people across ages. Primers used in a second PCR of roughly 7 to 12 cycles were a sample-barcoded 5' primer and a J-beta primer mix. TCRdb ran MiXCR on the 5' RACE reads and lists one entry per CDR3 protein. Seen here are some 920,000 distinct CDR3 sequences, 51% observed once, and the top ten hold 20% to 25%. The sample was blood. The source of these receptors is a woman aged 55 to 70 in good health.

J is TRBJ1-6 and V is TRBV15, with 7 bases fitting TRBD1. The trim removed 9 bases at V and 4 bases at J, leaving 3 bases unmatched. Germline assignment: CDR1 LNHNV and CDR2 YYDKDF (reference sequence). This CDR3 comprises 13 residues. The CDR3 bases are TGTGCCACAACGACAGGGTATAATTCACCCCTCCACTTT. Encoded protein: CATTTGYNSPLHF. Supplemented by reference TRBV15 and TRBJ1-6, the full variable domain reads DAMVIQNPRYQVTQFGKPVTLSCSQTLNHNVMYWYQQKSSQAPKLLFHYYDKDFNNEADTPDNFQSRRPNTSFCFLDIRSPGLGDTAMYLCATTTGYNSPLHFGNGTRLTVT.

The chain carries TRBV6-5 and TRBJ1-4; TRBD1 might be the D (5 bases). Germline values: CDR1 MNHEY, CDR2 SVGAGI. The CDR3 consists of 15 residues. V lost 2 bases, J lost 6 bases, and 13 bases lay in between. The CDR3 region has the DNA TGTGCCAGCAGTTACCGGGACTGGGAGTATGAAAAACTGTTTTTT. Its translation: CASSYRDWEYEKLFF.